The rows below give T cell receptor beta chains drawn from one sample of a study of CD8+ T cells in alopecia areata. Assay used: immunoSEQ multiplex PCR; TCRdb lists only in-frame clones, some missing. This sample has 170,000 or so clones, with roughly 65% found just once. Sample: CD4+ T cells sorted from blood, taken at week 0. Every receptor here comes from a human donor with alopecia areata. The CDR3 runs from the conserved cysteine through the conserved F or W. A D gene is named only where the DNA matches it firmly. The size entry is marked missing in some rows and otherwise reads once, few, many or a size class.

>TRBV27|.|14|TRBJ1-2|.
TGTGCCAGCAGTTTCCTCGGGGAGAGGGAAGGCTACACCTTC
CASSFLGEREGYTF
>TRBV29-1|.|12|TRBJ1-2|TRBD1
TGCAGCGTTGGGGACAGCCTCTATGGCTACACCTTC
CSVGDSLYGYTF
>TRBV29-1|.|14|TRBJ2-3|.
TGCAGCGTTGAGGGGACACTCAGCACAGATACGCAGTATTTT
CSVEGTLSTDTQYF
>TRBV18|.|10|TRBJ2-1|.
TGTGCCAGCCCGTGGAAGAAGCAGTTCTTC
CASPWKKQFF
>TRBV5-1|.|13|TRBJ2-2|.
TGCGCCAGCAGCTTGGCCGACAGCCGGGAGCTGTTTTTT
CASSLADSRELFF
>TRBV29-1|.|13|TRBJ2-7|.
TGCAGCGTTCTCAGACGGACGGATAGAGAGCAGTACTTC
CSVLRRTDREQYF
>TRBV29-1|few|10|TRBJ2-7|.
TGCAGCGTTGATGTTGGGGAGCAGTACTTC
CSVDVGEQYF
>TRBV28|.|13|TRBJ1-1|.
TGTGCCAGCAGTCCCAACGCAGGTTGGGATGCTTTCTTT
CASSPNAGWDAFF
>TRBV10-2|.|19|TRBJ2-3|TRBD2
TGCGCCAGCAGAACCATTCCGGGACTAGCGGGGCCAGACACAGATACGCAGTATTTT
CASRTIPGLAGPDTDTQYF
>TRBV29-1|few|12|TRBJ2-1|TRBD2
TGCAGCGTTGACGGACTAGGGAATGAGCAGTTCTTC
CSVDGLGNEQFF
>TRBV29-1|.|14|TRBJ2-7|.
TGCAGCGGAGGTGGGGGGAAAGATGGGTACGAGCAGTACTTC
CSGGGGKDGYEQYF
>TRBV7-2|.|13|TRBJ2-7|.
TGTGCCAGCAGCTTAGCGAGCAACAACGAGCAGTACTTC
CASSLASNNEQYF
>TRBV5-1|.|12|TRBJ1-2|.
TGCGCCAGCAGCTTCGATAGGAATGGCTACACCTTC
CASSFDRNGYTF
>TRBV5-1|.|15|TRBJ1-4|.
TGCGCCAGCAGCTCTGGACAGTCGGCTAATGAAAAACTGTTTTTT
CASSSGQSANEKLFF